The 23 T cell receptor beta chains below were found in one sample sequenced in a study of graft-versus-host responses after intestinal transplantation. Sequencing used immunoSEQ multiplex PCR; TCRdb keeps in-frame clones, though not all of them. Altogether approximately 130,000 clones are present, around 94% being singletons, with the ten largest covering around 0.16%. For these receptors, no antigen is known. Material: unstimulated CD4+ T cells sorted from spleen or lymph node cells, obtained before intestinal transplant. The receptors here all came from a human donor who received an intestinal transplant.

This CDR3 is CASSELPGLAQYEQYF. In DNA form, the CDR3 reads TGCGCCAGCAGCGAACTACCGGGACTAGCTCAATACGAGCAGTACTTC. This chain joins TRBV5-1 and TRBJ2-5; 9 bases agree with TRBD2. The DNA end favors TRBJ2-7, so the J call may be wrong. The germline gives CDR1 SGHRS, CDR2 YFSETQ. CDR3 length equals 16 residues.

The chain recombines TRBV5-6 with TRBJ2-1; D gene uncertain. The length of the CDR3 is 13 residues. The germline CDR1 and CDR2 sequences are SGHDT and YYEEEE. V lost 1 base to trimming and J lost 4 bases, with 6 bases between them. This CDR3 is CASSLRAYNEQFF. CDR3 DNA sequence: TGTGCCAGCAGCTTGAGGGCGTACAATGAGCAGTTCTTC.

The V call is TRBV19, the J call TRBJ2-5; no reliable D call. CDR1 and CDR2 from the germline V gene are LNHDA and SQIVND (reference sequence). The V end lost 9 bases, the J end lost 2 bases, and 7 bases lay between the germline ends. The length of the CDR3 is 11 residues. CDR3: CASGRQETQYF. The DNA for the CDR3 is TGTGCCAGCGGGCGTCAAGAGACCCAGTACTTC. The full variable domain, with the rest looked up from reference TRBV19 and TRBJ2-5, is DGGITQSPKYLFRKEGQNVTLSCEQNLNHDAMYWYRQDPGQGLRLIYYSQIVNDFQKGDIAEGYSVSREKKESFPLTVTSAQKNPTAFYLCASGRQETQYFGPGTRLLVL.

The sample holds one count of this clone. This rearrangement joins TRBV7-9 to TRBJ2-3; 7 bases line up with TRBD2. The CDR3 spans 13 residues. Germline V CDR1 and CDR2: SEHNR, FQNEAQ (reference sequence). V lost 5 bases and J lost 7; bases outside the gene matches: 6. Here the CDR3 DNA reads TGTGCCAGCAGCACGGCGGGAGCGAATACGCAGTATTTT. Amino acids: CASSTAGANTQYF.

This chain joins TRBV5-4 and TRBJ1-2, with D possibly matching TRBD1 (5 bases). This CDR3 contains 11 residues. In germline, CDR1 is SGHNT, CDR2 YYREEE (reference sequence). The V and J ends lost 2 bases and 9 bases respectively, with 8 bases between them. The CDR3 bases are TGTGCCAGCAGCTTCAGGGAACGCTACACCTTC. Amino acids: CASSFRERYTF.

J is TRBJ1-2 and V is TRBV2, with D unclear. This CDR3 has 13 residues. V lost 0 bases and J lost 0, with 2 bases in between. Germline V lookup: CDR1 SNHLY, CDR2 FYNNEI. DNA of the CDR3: TGTGCCAGCAGTGAAGCGACTAACTATGGCTACACCTTC. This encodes CASSEATNYGYTF. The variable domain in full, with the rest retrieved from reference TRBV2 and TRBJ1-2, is EPEVTQTPSHQVTQMGQEVILRCVPISNHLYFYWYRQILGQKVEFLVSFYNNEISEKSEIFDDQFSVERPDGSNFTLKIRSTKLEDSAMYFCASSEATNYGYTFGSGTRLTVV.

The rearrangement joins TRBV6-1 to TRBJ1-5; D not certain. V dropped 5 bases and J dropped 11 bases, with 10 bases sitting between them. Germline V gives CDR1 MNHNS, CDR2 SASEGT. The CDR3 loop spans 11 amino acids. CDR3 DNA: TGTGCCAGCAGTCTCGGGGTAGCCCAGCATTTT. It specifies CASSLGVAQHF.

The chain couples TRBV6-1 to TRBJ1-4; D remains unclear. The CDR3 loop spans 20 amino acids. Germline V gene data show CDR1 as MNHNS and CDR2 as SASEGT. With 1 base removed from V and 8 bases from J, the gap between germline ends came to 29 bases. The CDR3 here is CASSEGVFLRPAGEREKLFF. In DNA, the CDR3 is TGTGCCAGCAGTGAAGGTGTTTTTCTTCGTCCGGCCGGTGAGAGGGAAAAACTGTTTTTT.

In DNA, the CDR3 is TGTGCCAGCAGCTGGCGACAGGCCTCTGGAAACACCATATATTTT. It translates to CASSWRQASGNTIYF. The V gene is TRBV11-2, the J gene TRBJ1-3; possible D gene TRBD1, 6 bases. The CDR3 spans 15 residues. Germline-derived CDR1 and CDR2 are SGHAT and FQNNGV. Deletions cut 4 bases from V and 0 bases from J, with 10 bases between.

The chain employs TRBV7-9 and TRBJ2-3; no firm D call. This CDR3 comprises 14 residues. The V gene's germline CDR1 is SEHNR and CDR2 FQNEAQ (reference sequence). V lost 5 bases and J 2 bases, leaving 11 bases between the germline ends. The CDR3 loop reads CASSQDRYTDTQYF. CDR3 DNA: TGTGCCAGCAGCCAAGACCGTTACACAGATACGCAGTATTTT.

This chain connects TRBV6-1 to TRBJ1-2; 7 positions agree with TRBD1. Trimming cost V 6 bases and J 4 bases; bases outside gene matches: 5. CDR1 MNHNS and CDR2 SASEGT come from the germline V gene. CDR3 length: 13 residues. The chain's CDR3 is CASRSTGLYGYTF. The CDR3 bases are TGTGCCAGCAGGTCGACAGGGCTCTATGGCTACACCTTC.

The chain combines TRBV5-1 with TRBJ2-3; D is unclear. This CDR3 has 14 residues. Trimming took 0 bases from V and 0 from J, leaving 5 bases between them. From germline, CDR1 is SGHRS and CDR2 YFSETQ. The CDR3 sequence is CASSLAPSTDTQYF. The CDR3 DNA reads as TGCGCCAGCAGCTTGGCCCCTAGCACAGATACGCAGTATTTT.

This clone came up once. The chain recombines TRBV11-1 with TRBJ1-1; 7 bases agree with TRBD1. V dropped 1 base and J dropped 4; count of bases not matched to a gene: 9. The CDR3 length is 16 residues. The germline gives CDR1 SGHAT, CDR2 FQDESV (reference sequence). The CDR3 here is CASSLGRTGGGTEAFF. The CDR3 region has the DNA TGTGCCAGCAGCTTAGGGAGGACAGGTGGAGGCACTGAAGCTTTCTTT.

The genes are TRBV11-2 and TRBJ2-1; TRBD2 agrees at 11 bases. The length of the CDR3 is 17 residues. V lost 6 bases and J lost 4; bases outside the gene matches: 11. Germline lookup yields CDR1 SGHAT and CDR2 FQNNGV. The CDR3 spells CASSFRPIAGGYNEQFF. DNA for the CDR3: TGTGCCAGCAGTTTTCGCCCGATAGCGGGGGGGTACAATGAGCAGTTCTTC.

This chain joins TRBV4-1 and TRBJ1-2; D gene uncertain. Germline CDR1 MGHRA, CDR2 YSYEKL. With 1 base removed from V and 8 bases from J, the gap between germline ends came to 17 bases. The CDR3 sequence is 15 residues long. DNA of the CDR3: TGCGCCAGCAGCCAAGGTGAAGGTCTATGGAGGGGCTACACCTTC. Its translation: CASSQGEGLWRGYTF.

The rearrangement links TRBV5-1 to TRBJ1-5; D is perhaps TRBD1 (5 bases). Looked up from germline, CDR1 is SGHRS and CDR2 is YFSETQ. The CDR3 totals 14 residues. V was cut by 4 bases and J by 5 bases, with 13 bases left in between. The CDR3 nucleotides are TGCGCCAGCAGCGGAGGCAGAGGGGATCAGCCCCAGCATTTT. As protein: CASSGGRGDQPQHF.

CDR3 protein: CASSVGEAQETQYF. The DNA of the CDR3 is TGTGCCAGCAGCGTAGGGGAGGCCCAAGAGACCCAGTACTTC. This sequence joins TRBV5-4 and TRBJ2-5; maybe TRBD2 (6 bases). CDR1 is SGHNT and CDR2 is YYREEE in the germline V gene (reference sequence). Trimming pared 4 bases from V and 1 base from J, leaving 11 bases between. The CDR3 extends over 14 amino acids.

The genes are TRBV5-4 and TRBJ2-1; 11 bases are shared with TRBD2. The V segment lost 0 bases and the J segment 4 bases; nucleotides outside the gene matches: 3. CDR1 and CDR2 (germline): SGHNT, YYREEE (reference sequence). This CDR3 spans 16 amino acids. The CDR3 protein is CASSLAASGGYNEQFF. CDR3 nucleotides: TGTGCCAGCAGCTTGGCGGCTAGCGGGGGGTACAATGAGCAGTTCTTC.

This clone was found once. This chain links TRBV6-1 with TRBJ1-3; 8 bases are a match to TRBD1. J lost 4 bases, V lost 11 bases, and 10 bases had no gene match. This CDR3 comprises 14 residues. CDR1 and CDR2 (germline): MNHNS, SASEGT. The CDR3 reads CAGVNRGGGNTIYF. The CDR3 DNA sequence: TGTGCCGGGGTTAACAGGGGGGGAGGAAACACCATATATTTT.

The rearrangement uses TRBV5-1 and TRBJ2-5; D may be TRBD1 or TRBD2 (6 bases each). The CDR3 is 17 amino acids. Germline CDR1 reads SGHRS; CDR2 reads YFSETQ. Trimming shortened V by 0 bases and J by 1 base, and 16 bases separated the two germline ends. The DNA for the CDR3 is TGCGCCAGCAGCTTGGTGAAGGGGGGAGCCTTCCAAGAGACCCAGTACTTC. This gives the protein CASSLVKGGAFQETQYF.

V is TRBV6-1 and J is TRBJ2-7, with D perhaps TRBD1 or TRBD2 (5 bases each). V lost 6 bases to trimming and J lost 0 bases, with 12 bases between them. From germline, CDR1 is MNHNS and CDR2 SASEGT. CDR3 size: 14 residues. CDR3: CASRGVLGSYEQYF. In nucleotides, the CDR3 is TGTGCCAGCAGGGGGGTATTGGGCTCCTACGAGCAGTACTTC.

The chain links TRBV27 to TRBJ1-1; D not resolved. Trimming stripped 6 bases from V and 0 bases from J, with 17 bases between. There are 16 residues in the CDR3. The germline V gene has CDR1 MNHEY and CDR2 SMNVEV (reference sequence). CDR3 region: CASSRYSTSMNTEAFF. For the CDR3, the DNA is TGTGCCAGCAGCCGATATTCGACATCCATGAACACTGAAGCTTTCTTT.

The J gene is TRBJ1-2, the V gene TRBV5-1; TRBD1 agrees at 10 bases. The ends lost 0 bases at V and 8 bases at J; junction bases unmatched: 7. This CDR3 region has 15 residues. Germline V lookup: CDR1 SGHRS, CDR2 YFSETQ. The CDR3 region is CASSLGQTGGYGYTF. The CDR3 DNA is TGCGCCAGCAGCTTGGGCCAGACAGGGGGCTACGGCTACACCTTC. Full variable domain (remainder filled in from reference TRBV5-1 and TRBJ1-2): KAGVTQTPRYLIKTRGQQVTLSCSPISGHRSVSWYQQTPGQGLQFLFEYFSETQRNKGNFPGRFSGRQFSNSRSEMNVSTLELGDSALYLCASSLGQTGGYGYTFGSGTRLTVV.